This TCR beta chain was captured in a study of cytomegalovirus exposure and HLA in healthy donors. V lost 2 bases to trimming and J lost 6 bases; unmatched junction nucleotides: 13. Germline V gene lookup returns CDR1 SGHVS and CDR2 FNYEAQ. This CDR3 has 18 residues. This PCR relied on a set of 60 Vbeta primers and 13 Jbeta primers. The protocol was immunoSEQ multiplex PCR, while the TCRdb copy is restricted to in-frame clones and leaves out a portion. In the table there are about 170,000 clones, around 84% of which are singletons. The TCR originated in a man in his thirties or forties in good health and CMV-seropositive. The specimen was PBMCs. V usage is TRBV7-6 and J usage is TRBJ1-3; TRBD1 aligns across 10 bases. The CDR3 is CASSLRTGTGDGKNTIYF. DNA for the CDR3: TGTGCCAGCAGCTTAAGAACCGGGACAGGGGACGGGAAAAACACCATATATTTT.